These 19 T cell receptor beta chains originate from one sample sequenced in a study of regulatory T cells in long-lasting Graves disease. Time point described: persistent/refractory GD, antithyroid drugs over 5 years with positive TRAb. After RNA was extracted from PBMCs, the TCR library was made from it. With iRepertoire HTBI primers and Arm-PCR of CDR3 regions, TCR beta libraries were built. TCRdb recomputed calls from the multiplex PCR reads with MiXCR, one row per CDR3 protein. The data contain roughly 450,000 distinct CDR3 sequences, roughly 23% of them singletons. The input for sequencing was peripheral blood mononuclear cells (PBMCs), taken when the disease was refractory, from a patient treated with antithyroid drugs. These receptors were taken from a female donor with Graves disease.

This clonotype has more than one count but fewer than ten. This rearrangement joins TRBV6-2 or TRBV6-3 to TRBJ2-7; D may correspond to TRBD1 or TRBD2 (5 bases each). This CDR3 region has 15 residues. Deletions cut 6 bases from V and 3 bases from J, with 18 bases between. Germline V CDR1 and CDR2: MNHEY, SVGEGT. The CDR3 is CASSRGVRQNYEQYF. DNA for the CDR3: TGTGCCAGCAGCCGAGGGGTGAGACAGAACTACGAGCAGTACTTC.

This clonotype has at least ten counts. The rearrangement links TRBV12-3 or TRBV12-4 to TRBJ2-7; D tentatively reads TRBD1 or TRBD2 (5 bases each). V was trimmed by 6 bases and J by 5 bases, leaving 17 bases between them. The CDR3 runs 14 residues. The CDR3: CASSQGESIDEQYF. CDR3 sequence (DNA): TGTGCCAGCAGCCAAGGGGAGTCGATCGACGAGCAGTACTTC.

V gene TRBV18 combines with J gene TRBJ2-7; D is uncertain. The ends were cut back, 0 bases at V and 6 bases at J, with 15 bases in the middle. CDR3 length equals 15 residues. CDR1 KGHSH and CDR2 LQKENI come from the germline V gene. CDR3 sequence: CASSPPSREAREQYF. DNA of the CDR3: TGTGCCAGCTCACCACCGTCCCGAGAAGCTCGCGAGCAGTACTTC. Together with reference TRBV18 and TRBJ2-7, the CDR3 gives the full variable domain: NAGVMQNPRHLVRRRGQEARLRCSPMKGHSHVYWYRQLPEEGLKFMVYLQKENIIDESGMPKERFSAEFPKEGPSILRIQQVVRGDSAAYFCASSPPSREAREQYFGPGTRLTVT.

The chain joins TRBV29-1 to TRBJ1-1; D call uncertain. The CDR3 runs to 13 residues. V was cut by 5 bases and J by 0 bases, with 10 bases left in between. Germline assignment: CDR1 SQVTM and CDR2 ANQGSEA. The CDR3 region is CSVFDPLNTEAFF. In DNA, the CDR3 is TGCAGCGTTTTTGATCCATTGAACACTGAAGCTTTCTTT.

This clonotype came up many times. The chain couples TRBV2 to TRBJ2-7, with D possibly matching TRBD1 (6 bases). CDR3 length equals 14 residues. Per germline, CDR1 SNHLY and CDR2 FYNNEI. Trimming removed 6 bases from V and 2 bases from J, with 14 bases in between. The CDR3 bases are TGTGCCAGCAGGGGAGACAGGAACACCTACGAGCAGTACTTC. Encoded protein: CASRGDRNTYEQYF.

CDR3 protein: CASPPGRNQETQYF. The CDR3 coding sequence is TGTGCCAGCCCTCCGGGACGGAACCAAGAGACCCAGTACTTC. The genes are TRBV2 and TRBJ2-5; D may match TRBD1 or TRBD2 (5 bases each). Trimming took off 8 bases at V and 0 bases at J, with 13 bases between the two ends. Per germline, CDR1 SNHLY and CDR2 FYNNEI. The CDR3 is 14 residues long. Full variable domain (rest looked up from reference TRBV2 and TRBJ2-5): EPEVTQTPSHQVTQMGQEVILRCVPISNHLYFYWYRQILGQKVEFLVSFYNNEISEKSEIFDDQFSVERPDGSNFTLKIRSTKLEDSAMYFCASPPGRNQETQYFGPGTRLLVL.

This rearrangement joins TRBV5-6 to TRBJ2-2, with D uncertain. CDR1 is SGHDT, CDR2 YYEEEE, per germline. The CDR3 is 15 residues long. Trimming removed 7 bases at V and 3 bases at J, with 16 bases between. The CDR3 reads CASLVGPRDTGELFF. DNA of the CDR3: TGTGCCAGCTTGGTAGGGCCTAGGGACACCGGGGAGCTGTTTTTT.

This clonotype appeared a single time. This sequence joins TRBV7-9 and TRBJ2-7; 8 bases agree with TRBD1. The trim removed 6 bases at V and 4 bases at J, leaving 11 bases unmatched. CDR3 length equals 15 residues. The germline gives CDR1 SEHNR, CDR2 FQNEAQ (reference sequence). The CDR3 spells CASRSTRTGLYEQYF. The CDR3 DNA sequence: TGTGCCAGCAGGTCAACCCGGACAGGGCTGTACGAGCAGTACTTC.

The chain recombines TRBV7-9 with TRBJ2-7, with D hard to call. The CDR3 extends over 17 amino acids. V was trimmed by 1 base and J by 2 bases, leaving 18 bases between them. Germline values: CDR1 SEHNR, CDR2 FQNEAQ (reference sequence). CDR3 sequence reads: CASSLGFPSRATYEQYF. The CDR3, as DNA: TGTGCCAGCAGCTTAGGATTCCCCAGTCGAGCTACCTACGAGCAGTACTTC.

CDR3 sequence reads: CASSPPYRRSTRGYTF. The CDR3 DNA reads as TGTGCCAGCAGCCCCCCTTACAGAAGATCTACGAGGGGCTACACCTTC. The chain combines TRBV9 with TRBJ1-2; no clear D gene. The CDR3 spans 16 residues. Germline lookup yields CDR1 SGDLS and CDR2 YYNGEE. V lost 4 bases, J lost 8 bases, and 24 bases lay in between.

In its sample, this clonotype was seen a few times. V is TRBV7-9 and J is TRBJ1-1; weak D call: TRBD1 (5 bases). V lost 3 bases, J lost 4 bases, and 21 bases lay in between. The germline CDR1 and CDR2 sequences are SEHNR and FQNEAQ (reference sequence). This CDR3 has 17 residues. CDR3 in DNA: TGTGCCAGCAGCTTTTATCTCTCAGGGAATTGGGTCACTGAAGCTTTCTTT. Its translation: CASSFYLSGNWVTEAFF.

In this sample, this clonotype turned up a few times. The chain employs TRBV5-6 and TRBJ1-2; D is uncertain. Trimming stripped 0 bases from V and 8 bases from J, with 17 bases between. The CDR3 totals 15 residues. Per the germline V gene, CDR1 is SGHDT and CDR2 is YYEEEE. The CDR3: CASSLAGPGLFGYTF. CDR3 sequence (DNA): TGTGCCAGCAGCTTGGCCGGGCCCGGTCTTTTCGGCTACACCTTC.

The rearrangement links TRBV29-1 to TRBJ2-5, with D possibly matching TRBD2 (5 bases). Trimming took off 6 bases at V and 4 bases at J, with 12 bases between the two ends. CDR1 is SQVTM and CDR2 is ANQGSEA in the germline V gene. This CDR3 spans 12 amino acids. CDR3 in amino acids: CSVLGSAETQYF. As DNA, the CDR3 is TGCAGCGTACTAGGGTCGGCAGAGACCCAGTACTTC.

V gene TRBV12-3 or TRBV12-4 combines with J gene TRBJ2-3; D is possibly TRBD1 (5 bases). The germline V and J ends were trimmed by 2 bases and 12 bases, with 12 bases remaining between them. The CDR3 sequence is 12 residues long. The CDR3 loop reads CASSLQRRTQYF. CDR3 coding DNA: TGTGCCAGCAGTTTACAGCGAAGGACACAGTATTTT.

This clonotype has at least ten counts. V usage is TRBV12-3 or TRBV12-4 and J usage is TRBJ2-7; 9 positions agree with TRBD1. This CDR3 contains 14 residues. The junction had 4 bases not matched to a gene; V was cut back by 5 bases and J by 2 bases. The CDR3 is CASSPGQGTYEQYF. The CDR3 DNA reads TGTGCCAGCAGTCCGGGACAGGGAACCTACGAGCAGTACTTC.

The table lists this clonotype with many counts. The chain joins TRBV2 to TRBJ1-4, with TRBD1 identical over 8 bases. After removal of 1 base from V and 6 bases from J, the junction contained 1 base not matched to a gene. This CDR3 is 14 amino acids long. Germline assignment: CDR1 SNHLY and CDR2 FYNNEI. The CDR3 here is CASSEGQGYEKLFF. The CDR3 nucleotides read TGTGCCAGCAGTGAAGGACAGGGGTATGAAAAACTGTTTTTT.

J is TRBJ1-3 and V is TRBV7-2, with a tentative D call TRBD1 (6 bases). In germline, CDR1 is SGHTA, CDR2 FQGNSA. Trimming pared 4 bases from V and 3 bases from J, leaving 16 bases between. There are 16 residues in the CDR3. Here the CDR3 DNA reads TGTGCCAGCAGCTCGGAAACAGGGTACCTTGGAAACACCATATATTTT. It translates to CASSSETGYLGNTIYF.

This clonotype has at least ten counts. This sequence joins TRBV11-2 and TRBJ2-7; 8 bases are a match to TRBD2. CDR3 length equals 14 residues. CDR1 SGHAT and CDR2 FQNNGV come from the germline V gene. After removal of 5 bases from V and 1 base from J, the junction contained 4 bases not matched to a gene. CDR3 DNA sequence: TGTGCCAGCAGCCCAATAGCGGGGTCCTACGAGCAGTACTTC. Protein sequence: CASSPIAGSYEQYF. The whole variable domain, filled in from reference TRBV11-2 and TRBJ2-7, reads EAGVAQSPRYKIIEKRQSVAFWCNPISGHATLYWYQQILGQGPKLLIQFQNNGVVDDSQLPKDRFSAERLKGVDSTLKIQPAKLEDSAVYLCASSPIAGSYEQYFGPGTRLTVT.

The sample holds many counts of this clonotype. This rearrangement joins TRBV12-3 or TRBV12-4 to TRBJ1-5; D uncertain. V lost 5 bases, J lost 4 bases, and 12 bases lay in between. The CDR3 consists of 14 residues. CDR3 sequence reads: CASSRPPGNQPQHF. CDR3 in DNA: TGTGCCAGCAGTCGCCCTCCGGGGAATCAGCCCCAGCATTTT.